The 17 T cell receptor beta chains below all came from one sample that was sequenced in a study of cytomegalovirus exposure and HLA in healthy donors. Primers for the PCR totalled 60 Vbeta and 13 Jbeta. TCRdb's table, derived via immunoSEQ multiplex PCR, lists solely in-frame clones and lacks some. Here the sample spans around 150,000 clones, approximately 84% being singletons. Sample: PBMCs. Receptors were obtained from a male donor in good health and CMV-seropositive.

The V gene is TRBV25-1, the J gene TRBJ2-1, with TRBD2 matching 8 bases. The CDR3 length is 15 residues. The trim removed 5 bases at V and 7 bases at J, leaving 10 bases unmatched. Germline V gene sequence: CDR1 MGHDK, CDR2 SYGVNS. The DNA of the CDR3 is TGTGCCAGCAGTCAACGCGGGGGGCGCAGGAATGAGCAGTTCTTC. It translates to CASSQRGGRRNEQFF.

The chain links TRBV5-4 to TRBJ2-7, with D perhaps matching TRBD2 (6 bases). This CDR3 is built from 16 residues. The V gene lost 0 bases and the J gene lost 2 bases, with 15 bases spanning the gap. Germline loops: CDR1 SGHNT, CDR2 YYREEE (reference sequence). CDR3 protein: CASSLGDGRLPYEQYF. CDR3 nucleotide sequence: TGTGCCAGCAGCTTGGGAGACGGGAGACTCCCCTACGAGCAGTACTTC. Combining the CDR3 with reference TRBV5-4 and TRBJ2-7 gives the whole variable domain ETGVTQSPTHLIKTRGQQVTLRCSSQSGHNTVSWYQQALGQGPQFIFQYYREEENGRGNFPPRFSGLQFPNYSSELNVNALELDDSALYLCASSLGDGRLPYEQYFGPGTRLTVT.

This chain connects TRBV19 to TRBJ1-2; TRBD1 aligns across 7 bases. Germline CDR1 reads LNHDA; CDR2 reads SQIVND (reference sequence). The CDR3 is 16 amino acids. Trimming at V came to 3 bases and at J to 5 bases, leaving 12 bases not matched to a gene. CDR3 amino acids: CASSIVWTGAFYGYTF. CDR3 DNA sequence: TGTGCCAGTAGTATCGTCTGGACAGGCGCTTTTTATGGCTACACCTTC.

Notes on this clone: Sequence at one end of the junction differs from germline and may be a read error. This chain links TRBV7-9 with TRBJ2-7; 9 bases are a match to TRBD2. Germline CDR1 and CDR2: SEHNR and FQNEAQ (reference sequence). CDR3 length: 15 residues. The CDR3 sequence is CSSSPTSGPLNEQYF. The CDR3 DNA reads TGTTCCAGCAGCCCGACTAGCGGCCCTCTTAACGAGCAGTACTTC. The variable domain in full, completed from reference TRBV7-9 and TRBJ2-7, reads DTGVSQNPRHKITKRGQNVTFRCDPISEHNRLYWYRQTLGQGPEFLTYFQNEAQLEKSRLLSDRFSAERPKGSFSTLEIQRTEQGDSAMYLCSSSPTSGPLNEQYFGPGTRLTVT.

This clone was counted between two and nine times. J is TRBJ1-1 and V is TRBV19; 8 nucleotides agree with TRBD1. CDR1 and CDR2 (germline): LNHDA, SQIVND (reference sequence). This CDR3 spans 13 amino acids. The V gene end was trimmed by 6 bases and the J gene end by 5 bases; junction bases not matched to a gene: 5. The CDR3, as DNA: TGTGCCAGTAGCGGCAGGGGGCGTACTGAAGCTTTCTTT. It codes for CASSGRGRTEAFF.

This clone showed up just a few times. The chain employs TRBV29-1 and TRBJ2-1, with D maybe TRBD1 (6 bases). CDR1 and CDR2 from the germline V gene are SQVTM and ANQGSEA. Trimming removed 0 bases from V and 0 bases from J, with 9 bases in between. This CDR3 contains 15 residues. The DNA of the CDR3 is TGCAGCGTTGAAGACAGGGGAAGCTCCTACAATGAGCAGTTCTTC. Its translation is CSVEDRGSSYNEQFF.

CDR3 bases: TGTGCCAGCAGTGGGACTGTGAGCTCCTACAATGAGCAGTTCTTC. Protein sequence: CASSGTVSSYNEQFF. The chain has TRBV6-4 and TRBJ2-1; a weak D match, TRBD2 (5 bases). The CDR3 spans 15 residues. Germline CDR1 reads MRHNA; CDR2 reads SNTAGT. The V and J ends lost 4 bases and 0 bases respectively, with 10 bases between them.

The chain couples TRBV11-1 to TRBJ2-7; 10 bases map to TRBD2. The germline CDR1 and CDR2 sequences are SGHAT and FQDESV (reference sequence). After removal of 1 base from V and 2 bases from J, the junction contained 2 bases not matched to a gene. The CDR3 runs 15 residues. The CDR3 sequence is CASSLGTSGTYEQYF. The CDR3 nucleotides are TGTGCCAGCAGCTTAGGGACTAGCGGTACCTACGAGCAGTACTTC.

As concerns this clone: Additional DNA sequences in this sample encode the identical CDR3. The DNA of the CDR3 is TGTGCCAGCAGCGTCGGGACTAGCGAATACAATGAGCAGTTCTTC. This encodes CASSVGTSEYNEQFF. The gene calls are TRBV9 and TRBJ2-1; 10 bases fit TRBD2. This CDR3 is 15 amino acids long. With 2 bases clipped from V and 4 bases from J, the junction kept 3 bases outside the gene matches. CDR1 and CDR2 from the germline V gene are SGDLS and YYNGEE.

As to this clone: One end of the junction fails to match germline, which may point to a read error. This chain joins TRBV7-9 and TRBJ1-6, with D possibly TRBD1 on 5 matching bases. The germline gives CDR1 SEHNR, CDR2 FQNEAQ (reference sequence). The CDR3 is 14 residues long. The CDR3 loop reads CSSSLQAGSSPLHF. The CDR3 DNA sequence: TGTTCCAGCAGCTTGCAAGCAGGGTCCTCACCCCTCCACTTT.

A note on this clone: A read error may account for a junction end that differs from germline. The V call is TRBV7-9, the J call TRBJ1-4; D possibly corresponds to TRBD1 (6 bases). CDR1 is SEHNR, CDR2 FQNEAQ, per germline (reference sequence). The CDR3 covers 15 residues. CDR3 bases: TGTTCCAGCAGCCTGCAGGGGTCCGCTAATGAAAAACTGTTTTTT. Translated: CSSSLQGSANEKLFF.

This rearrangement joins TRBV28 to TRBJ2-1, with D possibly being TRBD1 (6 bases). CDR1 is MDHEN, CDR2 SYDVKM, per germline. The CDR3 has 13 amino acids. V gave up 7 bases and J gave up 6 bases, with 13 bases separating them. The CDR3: CASTYEGGNEQFF. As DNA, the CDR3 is TGTGCCAGCACCTATGAAGGGGGCAATGAGCAGTTCTTC.

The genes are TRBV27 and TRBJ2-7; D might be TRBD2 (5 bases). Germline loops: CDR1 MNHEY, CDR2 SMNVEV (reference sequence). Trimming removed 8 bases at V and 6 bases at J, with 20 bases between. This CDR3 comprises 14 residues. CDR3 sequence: CASSIRLASSEQYF. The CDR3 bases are TGTGCCAGCTCCATACGGCTAGCCTCCAGCGAGCAGTACTTC.

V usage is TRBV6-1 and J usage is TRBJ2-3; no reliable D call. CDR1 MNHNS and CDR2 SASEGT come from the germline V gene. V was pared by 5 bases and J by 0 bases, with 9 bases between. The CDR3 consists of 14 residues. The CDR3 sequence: CASSTRRSTDTQYF. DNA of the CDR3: TGTGCCAGCAGTACCAGGCGAAGCACAGATACGCAGTATTTT.

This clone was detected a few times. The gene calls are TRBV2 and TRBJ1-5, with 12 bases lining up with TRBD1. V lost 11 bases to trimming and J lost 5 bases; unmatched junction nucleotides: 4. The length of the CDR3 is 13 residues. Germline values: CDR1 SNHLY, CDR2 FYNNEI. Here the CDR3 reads CAGGTGGYQPQHF. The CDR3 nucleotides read TGTGCCGGCGGGACAGGGGGCTATCAGCCCCAGCATTTT.

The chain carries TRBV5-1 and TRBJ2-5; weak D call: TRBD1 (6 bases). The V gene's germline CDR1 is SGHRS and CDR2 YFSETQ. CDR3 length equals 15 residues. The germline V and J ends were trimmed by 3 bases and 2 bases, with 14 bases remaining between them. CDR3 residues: CASSSNDRLQETQYF. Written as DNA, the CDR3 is TGCGCCAGCAGCTCCAATGACAGGCTACAAGAGACCCAGTACTTC. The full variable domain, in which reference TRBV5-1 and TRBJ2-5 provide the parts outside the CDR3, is KAGVTQTPRYLIKTRGQQVTLSCSPISGHRSVSWYQQTPGQGLQFLFEYFSETQRNKGNFPGRFSGRQFSNSRSEMNVSTLELGDSALYLCASSSNDRLQETQYFGPGTRLLVL.

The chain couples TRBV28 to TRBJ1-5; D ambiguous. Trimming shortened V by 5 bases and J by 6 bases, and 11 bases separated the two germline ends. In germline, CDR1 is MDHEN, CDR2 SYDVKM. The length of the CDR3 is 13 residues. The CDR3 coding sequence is TGTGCCAGCAGTACGGGTGGTATTCAGCCCCAGCATTTT. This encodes CASSTGGIQPQHF.